This note documents a single TCR beta chain sequence. Its antigen is undetermined. People in the study who had HIV all got their treatment in the United States. Cryopreserved PBMC samples of about 0.95-10 million cells were used for DNA extraction. These data belong to a study of long-term antiretroviral therapy in people with HIV. Looking at the study overall: About a decade before 2015, the earliest samples were taken when ART was typically delayed. Study-wide results and limits: Drawn between 2004 and 2017, the blood was possibly obtained under older ART regimens.

Germline assignment: CDR1 SGHTS and CDR2 YDEGEE. The CDR3 spans 13 residues. V was trimmed by 6 bases and J by 9 bases, leaving 16 bases between them. This was the immunoSEQ v3.0 assay at survey level. Method: immunoSEQ multiplex PCR; TCRdb's copy keeps in-frame clones and lacks some. The repertoire consists of tens of thousands of clones, with roughly 85% occurring once and the leading ten covering roughly 8.6%. The sample consisted of unsorted PBMCs, taken 0.4 years before starting antiretroviral therapy. The source is a man aged 18 to 29 with HIV. The V and J genes are TRBV5-8 and TRBJ1-5; perhaps TRBD1 as D (5 bases). CDR3 protein: CASTPDTAGPQHF. The CDR3 DNA reads as TGTGCCAGCACCCCGGACACGGCCGGGCCCCAGCATTTT.